The 16 T cell receptor beta chains reported below all come from one sample, sequenced in a study of blood T cell repertoires in COVID-19. Measured with immunoSEQ multiplex PCR; TCRdb has only the in-frame clones, and not every one. The table records about 87,000 clones, about 85% of them present only once. The sample comprised peripheral blood. The source of these receptors is a woman of 80 years or more with COVID-19, enrolled during active disease.

The rearrangement joins TRBV28 to TRBJ2-5; D is possibly TRBD2 (6 bases). CDR1 and CDR2 from the germline V gene are MDHEN and SYDVKM. Trimming pared 6 bases from V and 1 base from J, leaving 15 bases between. This CDR3 has 15 residues. The CDR3 here is CASRTNAGIQETQYF. CDR3 DNA: TGTGCCAGCAGGACTAACGCGGGGATCCAAGAGACCCAGTACTTC.

The V and J genes are TRBV7-7 and TRBJ2-1; 11 bases are shared with TRBD2. In germline, CDR1 is SSHAT, CDR2 FNYEAQ (reference sequence). Unmatched junction bases numbered 11, after V lost 0 bases and J lost 1 base. The CDR3 extends over 20 amino acids. CDR3 residues: CASSLAASGGISGSYNEQFF. In nucleotides, the CDR3 is TGTGCCAGCAGCTTAGCCGCTAGCGGGGGGATCTCAGGGTCCTACAATGAGCAGTTCTTC.

The V gene is TRBV18, the J gene TRBJ2-3; 10 positions match TRBD1. The CDR3 is made up of 16 amino acids. V lost 0 bases and J lost 2; bases outside the gene matches: 2. CDR1 and CDR2 from the germline V gene are KGHSH and LQKENI. This CDR3 reads CASSPPDRGLTDTQYF. The CDR3 bases are TGTGCCAGCTCACCACCAGACAGGGGGCTCACAGATACGCAGTATTTT.

Of note for this clone: Other DNA sequences in this sample translate to the same CDR3. This chain connects TRBV18 to TRBJ2-3, with 8 bases that match TRBD2. The CDR3 length is 15 residues. The J segment lost 1 base and the V segment lost 2 bases, leaving 2 bases of the junction unmatched. Per germline, CDR1 KGHSH and CDR2 LQKENI. The CDR3 sequence: CASSPAGGGTDTQYF. The CDR3 nucleotides are TGTGCCAGCTCACCAGCGGGAGGTGGCACAGATACGCAGTATTTT.

The J gene is TRBJ2-7, the V gene TRBV2; 7 bases line up with TRBD1. Germline CDR1 is SNHLY and CDR2 is FYNNEI. The CDR3 loop spans 15 amino acids. The V and J ends lost 6 bases and 0 bases, in that order; junction bases with no gene match: 8. As DNA, the CDR3 is TGTGCCAGCAGCGTACCGGGACAGAGCTCCTACGAGCAGTACTTC. This gives the protein CASSVPGQSSYEQYF.

CDR3 DNA sequence: TGCAGCGTTGGTGGACTGTCCTTAGAGCAGTACTTC. Its translation: CSVGGLSLEQYF. This chain uses TRBV29-1 with TRBJ2-7, with D possibly matching TRBD2 (5 bases). V shed 4 bases and J shed 7 bases, with 14 bases lying between them. The CDR3 is made up of 12 amino acids. Germline V gene lookup returns CDR1 SQVTM and CDR2 ANQGSEA.

The rearrangement links TRBV5-1 to TRBJ2-6, with 7 positions matching TRBD1. V trimming: 4 bases; J trimming: 2 bases; junction bases outside the gene matches: 3. Per the germline V gene, CDR1 is SGHRS and CDR2 is YFSETQ. The CDR3 has 15 amino acids. CDR3 residues: CASSPGTAGANVLTF. As DNA, the CDR3 is TGCGCCAGCAGCCCCGGGACAGCTGGGGCCAACGTCCTGACTTTC.

The chain uses TRBV7-3 and TRBJ2-1; 9 bases fit TRBD2. The CDR3 loop spans 15 amino acids. Losses at the gene ends were 1 base for V and 9 bases for J; bases not matched to a gene: 7. Germline V gene data show CDR1 as SGHTA and CDR2 as FQGTGA. Written as DNA, the CDR3 is TGTGCCAGCAGCTTAATTGTTAGCGGGGGTTTTGAGCAGTTCTTC. Translating gives CASSLIVSGGFEQFF.

This clone was seen more than once but under ten times. The chain carries TRBV18 and TRBJ1-6; 8 bases fit TRBD1. Germline V gives CDR1 KGHSH, CDR2 LQKENI. V shed 6 bases and J 8 bases; nucleotides not matched to a gene: 9. The CDR3 totals 15 residues. The CDR3 loop is CASSRVGQGDSPLHF. As DNA, the CDR3 is TGTGCCAGCTCCAGGGTCGGACAGGGAGATTCACCCCTCCACTTT.

Written as DNA, the CDR3 is TGCGCCAGCAGCTTGGACGGAGGGCTTGAAAAACTGTTTTTT. It translates to CASSLDGGLEKLFF. This rearrangement joins TRBV5-1 to TRBJ1-4; no firm D call. This CDR3 region has 14 residues. CDR1 is SGHRS, CDR2 YFSETQ, per germline. V shed 0 bases and J shed 7 bases, with 10 bases lying between them.

The J gene is TRBJ1-4, the V gene TRBV2; D might be TRBD1 (5 bases). The CDR3 runs 14 residues. V lost 7 bases and J 5 bases, leaving 14 bases between the germline ends. CDR1 is SNHLY and CDR2 is FYNNEI in the germline V gene. The CDR3 reads CASNLGGLNEKLFF. The CDR3 coding sequence is TGTGCCAGCAACCTGGGGGGTTTGAATGAAAAACTGTTTTTT.

The rearrangement links TRBV7-6 to TRBJ1-2; 7 bases agree with TRBD1. J was trimmed by 0 bases and V by 5 bases; bases with no gene match: 15. CDR3 size: 18 residues. The germline V gene encodes CDR1 SGHVS and CDR2 FNYEAQ. The CDR3 sequence is CASSPRTGWITTNYGYTF. The CDR3 DNA reads as TGTGCCAGCAGCCCAAGGACAGGCTGGATCACTACTAACTATGGCTACACCTTC.

The chain recombines TRBV5-1 with TRBJ1-2; D call uncertain. Germline V gene lookup returns CDR1 SGHRS and CDR2 YFSETQ. The V gene lost 2 bases and the J gene lost 3 bases, with 14 bases spanning the gap. This CDR3 is built from 15 residues. CDR3 in amino acids: CASSFLPALDYGYTF. The CDR3 coding sequence is TGCGCCAGCAGCTTTTTACCAGCACTAGACTATGGCTACACCTTC. The full variable domain, with the rest looked up from reference TRBV5-1 and TRBJ1-2, is KAGVTQTPRYLIKTRGQQVTLSCSPISGHRSVSWYQQTPGQGLQFLFEYFSETQRNKGNFPGRFSGRQFSNSRSEMNVSTLELGDSALYLCASSFLPALDYGYTFGSGTRLTVV.

This chain connects TRBV5-4 to TRBJ2-1; TRBD2 matches 9 bases. Losses at the gene ends were 2 bases for V and 6 bases for J; bases not matched to a gene: 3. The CDR3 covers 14 residues. In germline, CDR1 is SGHNT, CDR2 YYREEE (reference sequence). The CDR3 nucleotides are TGTGCCAGCAGCTTTACTAGCGGGTCCAATGAGCAGTTCTTC. Translated: CASSFTSGSNEQFF. Drawing the rest from reference TRBV5-4 and TRBJ2-1, the complete variable domain is ETGVTQSPTHLIKTRGQQVTLRCSSQSGHNTVSWYQQALGQGPQFIFQYYREEENGRGNFPPRFSGLQFPNYSSELNVNALELDDSALYLCASSFTSGSNEQFFGPGTRLTVL.

This clone was observed a handful of times. V and J are TRBV9 and TRBJ1-2; weak D call: TRBD1 (5 bases). This CDR3 spans 15 amino acids. The ends were cut back, 0 bases at V and 6 bases at J, with 15 bases in the middle. From germline, CDR1 is SGDLS and CDR2 YYNGEE. The CDR3: CASSVAGWGGDGYTF. CDR3 DNA: TGTGCCAGCAGCGTAGCTGGGTGGGGAGGGGATGGCTACACCTTC. The entire variable domain, with the rest obtained from reference TRBV9 and TRBJ1-2, is as follows: DSGVTQTPKHLITATGQRVTLRCSPRSGDLSVYWYQQSLDQGLQFLIQYYNGEERAKGNILERFSAQQFPDLHSELNLSSLELGDSALYFCASSVAGWGGDGYTFGSGTRLTVV.

The rearrangement uses TRBV5-6 and TRBJ2-1, with D hard to call. Germline lookup yields CDR1 SGHDT and CDR2 YYEEEE. The ends were cut back, 1 base at V and 7 bases at J, with 18 bases in the middle. This CDR3 has 16 residues. CDR3 amino acids: CASSLILRLGFNEQFF. The DNA of the CDR3 is TGTGCCAGCAGCTTGATTCTCAGGCTGGGTTTTAATGAGCAGTTCTTC.